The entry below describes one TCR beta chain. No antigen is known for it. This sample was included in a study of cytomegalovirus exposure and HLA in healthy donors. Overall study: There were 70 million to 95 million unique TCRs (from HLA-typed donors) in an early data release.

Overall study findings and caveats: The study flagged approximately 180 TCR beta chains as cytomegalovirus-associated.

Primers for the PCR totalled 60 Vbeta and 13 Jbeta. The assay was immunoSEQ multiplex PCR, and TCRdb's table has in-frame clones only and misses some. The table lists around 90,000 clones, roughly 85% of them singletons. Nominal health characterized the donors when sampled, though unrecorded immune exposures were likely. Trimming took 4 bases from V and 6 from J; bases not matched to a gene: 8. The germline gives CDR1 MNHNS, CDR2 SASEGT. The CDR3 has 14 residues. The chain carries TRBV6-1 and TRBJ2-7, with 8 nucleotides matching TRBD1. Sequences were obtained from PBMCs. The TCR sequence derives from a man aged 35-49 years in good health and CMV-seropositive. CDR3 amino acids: CASSVDRVIREQYF. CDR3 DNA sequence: TGTGCCAGCAGTGTGGACAGGGTTATTCGCGAGCAGTACTTC.